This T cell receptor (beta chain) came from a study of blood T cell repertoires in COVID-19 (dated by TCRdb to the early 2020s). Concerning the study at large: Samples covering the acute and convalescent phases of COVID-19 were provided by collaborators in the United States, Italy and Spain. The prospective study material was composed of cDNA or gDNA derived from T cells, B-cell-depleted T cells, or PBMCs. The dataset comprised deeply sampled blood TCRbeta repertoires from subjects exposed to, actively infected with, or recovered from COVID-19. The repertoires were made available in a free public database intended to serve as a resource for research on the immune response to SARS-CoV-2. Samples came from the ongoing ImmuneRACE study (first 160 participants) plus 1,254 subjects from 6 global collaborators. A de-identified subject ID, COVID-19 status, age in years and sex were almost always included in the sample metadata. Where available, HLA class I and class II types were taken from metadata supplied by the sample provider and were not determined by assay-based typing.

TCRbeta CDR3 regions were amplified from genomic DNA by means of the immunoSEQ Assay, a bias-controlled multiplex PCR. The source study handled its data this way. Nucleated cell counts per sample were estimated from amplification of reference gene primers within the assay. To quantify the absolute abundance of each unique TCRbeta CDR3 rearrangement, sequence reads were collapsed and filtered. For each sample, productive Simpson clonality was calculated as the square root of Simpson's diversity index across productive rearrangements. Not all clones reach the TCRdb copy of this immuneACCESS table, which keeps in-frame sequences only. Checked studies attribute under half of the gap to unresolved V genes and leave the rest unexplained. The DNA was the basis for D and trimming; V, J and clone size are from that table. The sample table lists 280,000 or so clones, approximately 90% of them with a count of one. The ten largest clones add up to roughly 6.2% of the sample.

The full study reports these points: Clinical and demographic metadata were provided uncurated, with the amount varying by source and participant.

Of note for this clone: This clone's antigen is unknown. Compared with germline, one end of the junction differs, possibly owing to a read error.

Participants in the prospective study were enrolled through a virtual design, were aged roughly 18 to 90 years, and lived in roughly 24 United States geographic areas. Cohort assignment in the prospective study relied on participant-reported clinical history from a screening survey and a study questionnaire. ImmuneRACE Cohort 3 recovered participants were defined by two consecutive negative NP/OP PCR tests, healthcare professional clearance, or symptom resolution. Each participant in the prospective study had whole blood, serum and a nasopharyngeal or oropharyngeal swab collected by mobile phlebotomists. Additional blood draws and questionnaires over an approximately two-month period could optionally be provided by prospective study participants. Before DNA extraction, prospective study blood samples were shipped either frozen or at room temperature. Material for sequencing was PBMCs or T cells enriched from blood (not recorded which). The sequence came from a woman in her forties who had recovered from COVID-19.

At the DNA level, the sequence is TGTGCTAGCAGCTTGGTAGCGGGGGGAACTTCAGAGACCCAGTACTTC. The encoded protein is CASSLVAGGTSETQYF. Rearrangement joined TRBV7-7 to TRBJ2-5; TRBD2 agrees with 10 junctional bases. The germline V gene (reference sequence) specifies SSHAT as CDR1 and FNYEAQ as CDR2. The CDR3 sequence holds 16 residues, the cysteine and phenylalanine included. CDR3 DNA is the only sequence kept; it has 48 bases, read in frame from the first base.